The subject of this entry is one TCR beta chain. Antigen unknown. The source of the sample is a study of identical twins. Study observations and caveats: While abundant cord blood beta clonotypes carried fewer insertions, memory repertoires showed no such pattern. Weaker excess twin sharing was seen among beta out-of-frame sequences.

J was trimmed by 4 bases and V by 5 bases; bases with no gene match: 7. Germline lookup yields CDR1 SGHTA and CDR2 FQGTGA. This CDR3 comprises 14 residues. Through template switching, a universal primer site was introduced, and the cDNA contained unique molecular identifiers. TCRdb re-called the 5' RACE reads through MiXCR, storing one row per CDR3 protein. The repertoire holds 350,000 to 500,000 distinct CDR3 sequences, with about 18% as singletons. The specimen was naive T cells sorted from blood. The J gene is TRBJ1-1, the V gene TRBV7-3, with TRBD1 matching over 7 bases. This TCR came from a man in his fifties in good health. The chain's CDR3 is CASSPATGITEAFF. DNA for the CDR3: TGTGCCAGCAGCCCGGCGACAGGGATCACTGAAGCTTTCTTT.